Listed here is a single TCR beta chain. No antigen is known for it. Random hexamers were used to reverse transcribe roughly 0.45 to 1 ug of RNA. TCRdb processed the immunoSEQ multiplex PCR reads anew with MiXCR; each CDR3 protein has one entry. The table includes 110,000 to 150,000 distinct CDR3 sequences, almost 96% detected once. The CDR3 totals 13 residues. V was clipped by 6 bases and J by 0 bases, with 9 bases between them. Germline loops: CDR1 DFQATT, CDR2 SNEGSKA (reference sequence). The patients with Susac syndrome satisfied recently defined diagnostic criteria for either definite or probable disease. This record belongs to a study of CD8 T cells in Susac syndrome. Study findings and constraints: The CD4+ T cell repertoires, which came from Susac syndrome patients, showed no sign of clonal expansion.

This rearrangement joins TRBV20-1 to TRBJ1-5; D uncertain. This TCR was recovered from a human donor with Susac syndrome. The specimen was CD4+ T cells from PBMCs. DNA for the CDR3: TGCAGTGCCAGCAGTAATAGCAATCAGCCCCAGCATTTT. Amino acid sequence: CSASSNSNQPQHF.